The present entry profiles one T cell receptor beta chain with its context. Its antigen is undetermined. The source of the sample is a study of T-cell memory formation after mild COVID-19. Study-level results: Researchers found some responding clones in pre-infection memory, a sign that cross-reactive memory joined. Those CD4+ clones that contracted were mainly in CM and EM (CD8+ ones in EMRA). Second-wave clones that peaked on day 37 lacked confirmed SARS-CoV-2 specificity.

TCRdb processed the 5' RACE reads anew with MiXCR; each CDR3 protein has one entry. The sample lists approximately 340,000 distinct CDR3 sequences, roughly 13% occurring once. This CDR3 spans 15 amino acids. V was cut by 2 bases and J by 2 bases, with 11 bases left in between. Germline CDR1 and CDR2: MNHEY and SVGEGT. The gene calls are TRBV6-2 or TRBV6-3 and TRBJ2-3; D possibly corresponds to TRBD1 (5 bases). The specimen sequenced was PBMCs or a T cell subset sorted from them (not recorded which). The sequence derives from a man younger than 35 who had mild COVID-19 (a few samples of this study predate the infection). Cell type and time point are not known. In DNA form, the CDR3 reads TGTGCCAGCAGTTACAGGGGCCTTCACACAGATACGCAGTATTTT. This sequence encodes CASSYRGLHTDTQYF.